The sequence of this T cell receptor (beta chain) was determined in a study of T cells in women clearing cervical HPV infection. As concerns this clone: The missing CDR3 end, 3 residues past where the read stops, is filled in from the germline J gene.

Germline V gene lookup returns CDR1 KGHSH and CDR2 LQKENI. Trimming took 7 bases from V and 4 from J, leaving 16 bases between them. This CDR3 has 14 residues. Generated by immunoSEQ multiplex PCR, the TCRdb table keeps only in-frame clones and is missing some. The sample totals roughly 22,000 clones; its top ten clones hold 3% to 4%. Sequenced sample: blood buffy coat. The chain recombines TRBV18 with TRBJ1-2; TRBD1 is a possible D gene (5 bases). This clonotype was obtained from a woman aged 18 to 75 with a cervical HPV16 infection that either progressed to CIN3+ or cleared (not recorded which). The CDR3 region is CASFPQQAPYGYTF. Partial CDR3 DNA: TGTGCCAGCTTTCCCCAACAGGCTCCCTATGGC.